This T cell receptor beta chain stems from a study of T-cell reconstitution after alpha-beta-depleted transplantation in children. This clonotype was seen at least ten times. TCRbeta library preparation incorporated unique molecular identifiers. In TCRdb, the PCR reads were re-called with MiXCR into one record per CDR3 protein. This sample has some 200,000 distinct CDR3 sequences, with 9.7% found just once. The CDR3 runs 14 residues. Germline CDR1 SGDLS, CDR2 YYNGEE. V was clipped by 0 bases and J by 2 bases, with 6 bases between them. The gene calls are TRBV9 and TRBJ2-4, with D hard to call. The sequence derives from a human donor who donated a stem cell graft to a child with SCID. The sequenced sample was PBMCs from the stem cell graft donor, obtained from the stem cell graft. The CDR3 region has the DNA TGTGCCAGCAGCGTAGCCAGCTCCAAAAACATTCAGTACTTC. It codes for CASSVASSKNIQYF.